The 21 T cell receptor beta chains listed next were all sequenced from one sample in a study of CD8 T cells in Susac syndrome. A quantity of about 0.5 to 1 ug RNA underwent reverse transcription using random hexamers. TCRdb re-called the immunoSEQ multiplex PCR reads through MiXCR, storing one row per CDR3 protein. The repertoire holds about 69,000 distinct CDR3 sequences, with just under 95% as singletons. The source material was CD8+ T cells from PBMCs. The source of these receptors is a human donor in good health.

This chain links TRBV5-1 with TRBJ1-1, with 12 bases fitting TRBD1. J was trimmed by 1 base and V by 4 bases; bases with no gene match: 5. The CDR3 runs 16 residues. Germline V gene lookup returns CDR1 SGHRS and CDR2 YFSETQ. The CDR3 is CASSPPGQGANTEAFF. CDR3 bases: TGCGCCAGCAGCCCCCCGGGACAGGGGGCGAACACTGAAGCTTTCTTT.

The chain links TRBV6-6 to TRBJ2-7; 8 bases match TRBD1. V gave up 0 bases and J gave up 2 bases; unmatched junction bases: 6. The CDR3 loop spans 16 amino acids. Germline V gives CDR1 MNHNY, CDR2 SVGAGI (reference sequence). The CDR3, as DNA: TGTGCCAGCAGTTACTCGGACAGGGTAGAAACCTACGAGCAGTACGTC. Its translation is CASSYSDRVETYEQYV.

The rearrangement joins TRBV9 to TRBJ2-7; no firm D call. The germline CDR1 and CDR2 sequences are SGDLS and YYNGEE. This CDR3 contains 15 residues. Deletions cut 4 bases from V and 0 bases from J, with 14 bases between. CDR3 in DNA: TGTGCCAGCAGCCCATCAGGAGAGCCCTCCTACGAGCAGTACTTC. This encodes CASSPSGEPSYEQYF.

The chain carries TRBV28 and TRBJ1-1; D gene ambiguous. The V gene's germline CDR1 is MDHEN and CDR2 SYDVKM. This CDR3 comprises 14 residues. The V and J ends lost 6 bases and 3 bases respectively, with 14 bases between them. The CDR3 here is CASSSPGVYTEAFF. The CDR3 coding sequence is TGTGCCAGCAGCTCCCCTGGGGTCTACACTGAAGCTTTCTTT.

The CDR3 spells CSVAVGANYGYTF. The CDR3 nucleotides read TGCAGCGTGGCGGTTGGGGCTAACTATGGCTACACCTTC. V and J are TRBV29-1 and TRBJ1-2; D unclear. Germline CDR1 SQVTM, CDR2 ANQGSEA. The V and J ends lost 6 bases and 0 bases respectively, with 11 bases between them. This CDR3 is built from 13 residues.

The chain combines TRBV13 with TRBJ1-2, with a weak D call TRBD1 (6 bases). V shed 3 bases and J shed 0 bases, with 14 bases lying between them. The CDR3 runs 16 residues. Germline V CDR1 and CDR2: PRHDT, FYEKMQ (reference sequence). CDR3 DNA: TGTGCCAGCAGCTTTAGGACAGCACTTACTAACTATGGCTACACCTTC. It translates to CASSFRTALTNYGYTF.

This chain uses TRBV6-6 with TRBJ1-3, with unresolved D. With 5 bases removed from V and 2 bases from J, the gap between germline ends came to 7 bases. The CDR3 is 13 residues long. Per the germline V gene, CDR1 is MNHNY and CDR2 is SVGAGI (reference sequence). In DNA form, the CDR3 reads TGTGCCAGCAGTCTCTCCCCTGGAAACACCATATATTTT. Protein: CASSLSPGNTIYF.

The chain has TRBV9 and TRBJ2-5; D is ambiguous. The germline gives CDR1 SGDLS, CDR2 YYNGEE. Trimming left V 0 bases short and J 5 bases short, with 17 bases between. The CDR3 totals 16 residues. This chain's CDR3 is CASSVVGMDGLETQYF. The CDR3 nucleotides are TGTGCCAGCAGCGTAGTGGGAATGGATGGGCTGGAGACCCAGTACTTC.

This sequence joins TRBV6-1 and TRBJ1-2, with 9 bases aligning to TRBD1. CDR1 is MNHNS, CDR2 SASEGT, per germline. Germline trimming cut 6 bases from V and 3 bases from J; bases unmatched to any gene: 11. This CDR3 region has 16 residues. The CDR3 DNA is TGTGCCAGCAGCATCTCCTGGACAGGGGCTCACTATGGCTACACCTTC. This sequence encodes CASSISWTGAHYGYTF.

The CDR3 region is CASCDPGQGGNEQFF. CDR3 nucleotides: TGTGCCAGCTGCGATCCGGGACAGGGTGGCAATGAGCAGTTCTTC. This sequence joins TRBV9 and TRBJ2-1; TRBD1 matches 9 bases. Germline V gives CDR1 SGDLS, CDR2 YYNGEE. The CDR3 sequence is 15 residues long. Losses at the gene ends were 7 bases for V and 6 bases for J; bases not matched to a gene: 11.

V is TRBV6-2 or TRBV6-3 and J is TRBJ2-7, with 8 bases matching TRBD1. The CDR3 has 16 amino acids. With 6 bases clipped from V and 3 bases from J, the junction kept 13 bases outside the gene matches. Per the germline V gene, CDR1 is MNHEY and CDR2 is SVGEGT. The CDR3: CASSTRQGRRNYEQYV. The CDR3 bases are TGTGCCAGCAGCACCCGACAGGGGAGGAGAAACTACGAGCAGTACGTC.

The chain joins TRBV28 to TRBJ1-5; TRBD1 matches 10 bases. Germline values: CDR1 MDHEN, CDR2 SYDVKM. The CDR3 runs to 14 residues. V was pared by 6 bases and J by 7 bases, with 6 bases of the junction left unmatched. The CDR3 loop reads CASSLGQGSQPQHF. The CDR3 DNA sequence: TGTGCCAGCAGCTTGGGACAGGGGAGCCAGCCCCAGCATTTT.

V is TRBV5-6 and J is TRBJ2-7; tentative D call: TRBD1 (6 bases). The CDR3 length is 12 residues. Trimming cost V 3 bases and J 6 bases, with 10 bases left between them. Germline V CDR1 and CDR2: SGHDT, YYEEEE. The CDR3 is CASSSGVGEQYV. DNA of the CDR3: TGTGCCAGCAGCTCAGGGGTCGGCGAGCAGTACGTC.

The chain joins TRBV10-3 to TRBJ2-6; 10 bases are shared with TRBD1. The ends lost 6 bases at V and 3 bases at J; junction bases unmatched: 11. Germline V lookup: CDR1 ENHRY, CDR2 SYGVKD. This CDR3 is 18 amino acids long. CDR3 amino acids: CAISERGTGASGANVLTF. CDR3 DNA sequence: TGTGCCATCAGCGAGAGAGGGACAGGGGCGAGTGGGGCCAACGTCCTGACTTTC.

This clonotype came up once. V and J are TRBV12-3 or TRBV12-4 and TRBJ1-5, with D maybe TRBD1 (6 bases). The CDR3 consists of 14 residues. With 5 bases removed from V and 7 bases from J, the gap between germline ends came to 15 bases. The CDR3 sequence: CASSPEDRSQPQHF. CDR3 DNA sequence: TGTGCCAGCAGTCCCGAGGACAGATCCCAGCCCCAGCATTTT.

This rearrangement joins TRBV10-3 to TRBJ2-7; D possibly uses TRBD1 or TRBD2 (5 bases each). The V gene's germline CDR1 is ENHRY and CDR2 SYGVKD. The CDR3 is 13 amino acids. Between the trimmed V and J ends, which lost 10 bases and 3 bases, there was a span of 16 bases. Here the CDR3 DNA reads TGTGCCACCTCCCCCGGGGCCATCTACGAGCAGTACTTC. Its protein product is CATSPGAIYEQYF.

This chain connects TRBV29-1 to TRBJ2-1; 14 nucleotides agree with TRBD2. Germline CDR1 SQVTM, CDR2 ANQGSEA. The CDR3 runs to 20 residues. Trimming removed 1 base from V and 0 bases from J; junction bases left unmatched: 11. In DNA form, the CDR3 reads TGCAGCGTTGAAGGCCTGACCGGACTAGCGGGGGGCCACTCCTACAATGAGCAGTTCTTC. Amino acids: CSVEGLTGLAGGHSYNEQFF.

The CDR3 here is CASTHRNNPSGYGYTF. The CDR3 region has the DNA TGTGCCAGCACCCACAGGAACAACCCCTCCGGCTATGGCTACACCTTC. The V gene is TRBV2, the J gene TRBJ1-2; the D gene is possibly TRBD1 (5 bases). This CDR3 is built from 16 residues. The V gene's germline CDR1 is SNHLY and CDR2 FYNNEI. Trimming took 7 bases from V and 4 from J, leaving 22 bases between them.

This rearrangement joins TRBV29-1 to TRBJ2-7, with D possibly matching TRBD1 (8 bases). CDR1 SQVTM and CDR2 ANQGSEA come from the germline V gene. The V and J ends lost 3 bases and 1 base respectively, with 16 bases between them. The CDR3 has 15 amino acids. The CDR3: CSVDRGQGGSYEQYF. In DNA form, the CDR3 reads TGCAGCGTTGATCGTGGACAGGGAGGGTCCTACGAGCAGTACTTC.

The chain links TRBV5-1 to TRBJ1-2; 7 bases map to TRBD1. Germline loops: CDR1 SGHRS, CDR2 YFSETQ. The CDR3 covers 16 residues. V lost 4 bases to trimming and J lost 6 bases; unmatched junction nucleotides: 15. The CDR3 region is CASSRGIDRATNGYTF. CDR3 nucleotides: TGCGCCAGCAGCCGTGGGATTGACAGGGCTACGAATGGCTACACCTTC.

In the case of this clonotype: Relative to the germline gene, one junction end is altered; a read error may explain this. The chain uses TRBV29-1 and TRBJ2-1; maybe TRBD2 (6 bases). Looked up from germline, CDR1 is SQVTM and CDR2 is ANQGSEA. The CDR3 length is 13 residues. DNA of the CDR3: TGCAGCGATCGTCTAGCGTCGAAGAATGTGCAGTTCTTC. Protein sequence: CSDRLASKNVQFF.